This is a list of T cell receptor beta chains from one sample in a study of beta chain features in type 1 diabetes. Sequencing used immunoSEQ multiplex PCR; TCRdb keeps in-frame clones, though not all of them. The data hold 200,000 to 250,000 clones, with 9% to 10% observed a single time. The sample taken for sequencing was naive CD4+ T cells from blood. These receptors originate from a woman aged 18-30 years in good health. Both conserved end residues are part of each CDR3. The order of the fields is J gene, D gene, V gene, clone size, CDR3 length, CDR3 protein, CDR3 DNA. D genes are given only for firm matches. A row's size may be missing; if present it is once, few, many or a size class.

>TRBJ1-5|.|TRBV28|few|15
CATTRRAWRNQPQHF
TGTGCCACCACTAGGAGGGCCTGGCGCAATCAGCCCCAGCATTTT
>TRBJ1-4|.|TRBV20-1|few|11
CSAPENEKLFF
TGCAGTGCTCCCGAGAATGAAAAACTGTTTTTT
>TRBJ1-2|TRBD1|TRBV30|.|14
CAWTRDRENYGYTF
TGTGCCTGGACCCGGGACAGGGAAAACTATGGCTACACCTTC
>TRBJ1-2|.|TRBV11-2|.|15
CASINETGVSGGYTF
TGTGCCAGCATCAACGAGACAGGCGTATCGGGGGGCTACACCTTC
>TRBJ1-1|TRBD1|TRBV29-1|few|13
CSVSDRGNTEAFF
TGCAGCGTTTCTGACAGGGGGAACACTGAAGCTTTCTTT
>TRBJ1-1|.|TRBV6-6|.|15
CASSYQAGRDTEAFF
TGTGCCAGCAGTTACCAGGCAGGGAGGGACACTGAAGCTTTCTTT
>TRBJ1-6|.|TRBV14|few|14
CASSPRLPGSPLHF
TGTGCCAGCAGCCCGAGGCTCCCGGGTTCACCCCTCCACTTT
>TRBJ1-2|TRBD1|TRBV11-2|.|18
CASSLAFETGGFHYGYTF
TGTGCCAGCAGCTTAGCGTTCGAGACAGGGGGCTTTCACTATGGCTACACCTTC
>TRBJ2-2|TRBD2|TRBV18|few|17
CASSRATSGRNTGELFF
TGTGCCAGCTCACGAGCCACTAGCGGGAGAAACACCGGGGAGCTGTTTTTT
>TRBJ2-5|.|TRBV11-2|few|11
CASSFMETQYF
TGTGCCAGCAGCTTCATGGAGACCCAGTACTTC
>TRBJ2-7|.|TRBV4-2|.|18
CASSQRTPQLGGTYEQYF
TGTGCCAGCAGCCAAAGGACTCCCCAACTAGGTGGGACTTACGAGCAGTACTTC
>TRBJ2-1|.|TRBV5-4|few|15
CASSLAGLANNEQFF
TGTGCCAGCAGCTTGGCCGGGCTAGCGAACAATGAGCAGTTCTTC
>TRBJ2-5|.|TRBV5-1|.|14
CASSLLISQETQYF
TGCGCCAGCAGCTTACTGATCTCCCAAGAGACCCAGTACTTC
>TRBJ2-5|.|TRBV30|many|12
CAWRGGEETQYF
TGTGCCTGGAGAGGAGGGGAGGAGACCCAGTACTTC